Presented here are 24 T cell receptor beta chains from one specimen sequenced in a study of human T cells and chemical hapten exposure. This sample's time point: patch test 1, 2 weeks after DPC sensitization. As for treatment: therapeutic diphenylcyclopropenone sensitization with weekly scalp DPC. A single record per CDR3 protein comes from TCRdb applying MiXCR to the RACE reads. The table includes 85,000 to 100,000 distinct CDR3 sequences, 9.5% to 15% detected once. Sequencing used whole blood, obtained in connection with sensitization to the hapten diphenylcyclopropenone (DPC). The origin of the receptors is a woman aged 40 to 49 with alopecia areata. Some clones in this sample may be carry-over from other donors' samples.

This clonotype was counted ten times or more. The chain links TRBV20-1 to TRBJ1-6, with D tentatively TRBD1 (5 bases). CDR3 length: 16 amino acids. Germline V gives CDR1 DFQATT, CDR2 SNEGSKA (reference sequence). Trimming removed 0 bases at V and 5 bases at J, with 14 bases between. CDR3 in DNA: TGCAGTGCTAGAGATCAACAGCGGGGGGATAATTCACCCCTCCACTTT. Protein product: CSARDQQRGDNSPLHF.

This clonotype turned up a few times. This rearrangement joins TRBV28 to TRBJ2-7; D remains ambiguous. The germline CDR1 and CDR2 sequences are MDHEN and SYDVKM. The CDR3 consists of 14 residues. Between the trimmed V and J ends, which lost 5 bases and 1 base, there was a span of 12 bases. Here the CDR3 DNA reads TGTGCCAGCAGTCCAGAATGGCAGTCCTACGAGCAGTACTTC. Translation gives CASSPEWQSYEQYF.

The table lists this clonotype with a few counts. V usage is TRBV29-1 and J usage is TRBJ2-5; D unclear. The germline V gene encodes CDR1 SQVTM and CDR2 ANQGSEA. V lost 4 bases, J lost 3 bases, and 15 bases lay in between. This CDR3 has 14 residues. This chain's CDR3 is CSVAGLAFKETQYF. The DNA for the CDR3 is TGCAGCGTTGCCGGCCTCGCGTTCAAAGAGACCCAGTACTTC.

This clonotype was observed at least ten times. V and J are TRBV29-1 and TRBJ2-1; 12 nucleotides match TRBD2. Per the germline V gene, CDR1 is SQVTM and CDR2 is ANQGSEA. The CDR3 consists of 13 residues. The trim removed 7 bases at V and 10 bases at J, leaving 8 bases unmatched. CDR3 in amino acids: CSGAGLAGLEQFF. Here the CDR3 DNA reads TGCAGCGGGGCGGGACTAGCGGGTTTGGAGCAGTTCTTC.

This clonotype turned up a few times. The J gene is TRBJ1-1, the V gene TRBV27; a possible D gene is TRBD1 (6 bases). The CDR3 loop spans 14 amino acids. V shed 6 bases and J shed 1 base, with 12 bases lying between them. The germline gives CDR1 MNHEY, CDR2 SMNVEV (reference sequence). Here the CDR3 reads CASRQWTANTEAFF. The CDR3 region has the DNA TGTGCCAGCAGACAATGGACAGCGAACACTGAAGCTTTCTTT.

The V and J genes are TRBV9 and TRBJ2-7; TRBD2 matches at 11 bases. The germline gives CDR1 SGDLS, CDR2 YYNGEE. The CDR3 runs to 17 residues. Losses at the gene ends were 5 bases for V and 5 bases for J; bases not matched to a gene: 15. In DNA form, the CDR3 reads TGTGCCAGCAGTCAGACTAGCGGGACCGCCCATTCGGACGAGCAGTACTTC. Protein sequence: CASSQTSGTAHSDEQYF.

The chain recombines TRBV5-1 with TRBJ2-7, with 8 bases aligning to TRBD2. CDR1 is SGHRS, CDR2 YFSETQ, per germline. Trimming at V came to 1 base and at J to 0 bases, leaving 15 bases not matched to a gene. This CDR3 region has 19 residues. The CDR3 sequence is CASSLSESSGYPSSYEQYF. The CDR3 bases are TGCGCCAGCAGCTTGTCTGAGTCTAGCGGGTACCCGAGCTCCTACGAGCAGTACTTC.

The sample holds many counts of this clonotype. This chain links TRBV6-2 or TRBV6-3 with TRBJ2-3; 8 positions match TRBD1. The germline V gene encodes CDR1 MNHEY and CDR2 SVGEGT. V shed 4 bases, J shed 2 bases, and the junction held 5 bases outside the gene matches. The CDR3 loop spans 15 amino acids. CDR3 protein: CASSSGQGLTDTQYF. For the CDR3, the DNA is TGTGCCAGCAGTTCCGGACAGGGTCTCACAGATACGCAGTATTTT.

Only a few counts were recorded for this clonotype. As DNA, the CDR3 is TGTGCCAGCAGCTTGGGGACTAGCGGAAAAAACATTCAGTACTTC. Residues: CASSLGTSGKNIQYF. V is TRBV7-6 and J is TRBJ2-4; 11 bases align to TRBD2. Germline V lookup: CDR1 SGHVS, CDR2 FNYEAQ. CDR3 size: 15 residues. With V trimmed by 3 bases and J by 4 bases, 2 bases remained unmatched.

In its sample, this clonotype was seen many times. This rearrangement joins TRBV7-3 to TRBJ2-3; 8 positions agree with TRBD2. Germline V gene data show CDR1 as SGHTA and CDR2 as FQGTGA. CDR3 size: 15 residues. After removal of 5 bases from V and 1 base from J, the junction contained 5 bases not matched to a gene. This CDR3 is CASSLQAGGTDTQYF. CDR3 nucleotides: TGTGCCAGCAGCCTCCAAGCGGGAGGCACAGATACGCAGTATTTT.

The table lists this clonotype with a few counts. The genes are TRBV5-1 and TRBJ2-5; possibly TRBD1 or TRBD2 for D (5 bases each). The CDR3 contains 14 residues. The germline V gene encodes CDR1 SGHRS and CDR2 YFSETQ. V lost 3 bases, J lost 3 bases, and 12 bases lay in between. The CDR3 nucleotides read TGCGCCAGCAGCTCGGGACGGGTGGAAGAGACCCAGTACTTC. Translation: CASSSGRVEETQYF.

Only a few counts were recorded for this clonotype. An end of the junction does not agree with germline; a read error may underlie this. The gene calls are TRBV3-1 and TRBJ2-3, with a possible D match to TRBD1 (5 bases). CDR1 is LGHDT, CDR2 YNNKEL, per germline (reference sequence). The CDR3 extends over 13 amino acids. CDR3 DNA: TGTGCCAGCAGCCAAGATCGCGGCGGCAGGGTGGGGTTT. Translating gives CASSQDRGGRVGF.

The CDR3 bases are TGTGCCAGCAGCTTACTCGGATCCGCCGAAGTCTATGAAAAACTGTTTTTT. Protein product: CASSLLGSAEVYEKLFF. The rearrangement links TRBV7-2 to TRBJ1-4; D is unresolved. Trimming cost V 2 bases and J 6 bases, with 19 bases left between them. Germline CDR1 SGHTA, CDR2 FQGNSA. This CDR3 is built from 17 residues.

This sequence joins TRBV28 and TRBJ2-5, with D perhaps TRBD1 (5 bases). Between the trimmed V and J ends, which lost 2 bases and 1 base, there was a span of 11 bases. The CDR3 consists of 15 residues. Germline CDR1 is MDHEN and CDR2 is SYDVKM. Written as DNA, the CDR3 is TGTGCCAGCAGTTTAAACACAGGATTCCAAGAGACCCAGTACTTC. Amino acids: CASSLNTGFQETQYF.

This clonotype occurred many times. The J gene is TRBJ2-7, the V gene TRBV7-9, with 7 bases matching TRBD1. Germline V gene data show CDR1 as SEHNR and CDR2 as FQNEAQ (reference sequence). There are 15 residues in the CDR3. The junction had 9 bases not matched to a gene; V was cut back by 5 bases and J by 2 bases. The CDR3 region is CASSASTGSPYEQYF. CDR3 bases: TGTGCCAGCAGCGCCTCGACAGGGAGCCCCTACGAGCAGTACTTC.

The gene calls are TRBV2 and TRBJ2-1, with D hard to call. CDR1 SNHLY and CDR2 FYNNEI come from the germline V gene. The CDR3 totals 12 residues. V shed 6 bases and J shed 7 bases, with 10 bases lying between them. This CDR3 is CASRTDGNEQFF. The CDR3 region has the DNA TGTGCCAGCAGGACCGACGGGAATGAGCAGTTCTTC.

The table lists this clonotype with a few counts. This chain links TRBV4-2 with TRBJ2-6; TRBD2 matches 9 bases. The CDR3 covers 19 residues. The V and J ends lost 0 bases and 0 bases, in that order; junction bases with no gene match: 6. The V gene's germline CDR1 is LGHNA and CDR2 YNFKEQ. The CDR3 protein is CASSQDFLAGNSGANVLTF. The CDR3 nucleotides read TGTGCCAGCAGCCAAGATTTTCTAGCGGGGAACTCTGGGGCCAACGTCCTGACTTTC.

This clonotype was found a few times. V usage is TRBV9 and J usage is TRBJ1-1; D unresolved. V was clipped by 4 bases and J by 4 bases, with 8 bases between them. Germline V CDR1 and CDR2: SGDLS, YYNGEE. The CDR3 consists of 12 residues. CDR3 residues: CASSPLLTEAFF. For the CDR3, the DNA is TGTGCCAGCAGCCCCCTGCTCACTGAAGCTTTCTTT.

This chain joins TRBV4-3 and TRBJ2-1; D is tentatively TRBD1 or TRBD2 (5 bases each). Trimming shortened V by 1 base and J by 3 bases, and 10 bases separated the two germline ends. Germline V gene data show CDR1 as LGHNA and CDR2 as YSLEER. The CDR3 runs 15 residues. CDR3 sequence (DNA): TGCGCCAGCAGCCAAGTCCGGGGCCACTACAATGAGCAGTTCTTC. Amino acids: CASSQVRGHYNEQFF.

Only a few counts were recorded for this clonotype. The chain recombines TRBV27 with TRBJ1-5; D ambiguous. CDR3 length equals 15 residues. Trimming removed 6 bases at V and 1 base at J, with 13 bases between. Germline V gene sequence: CDR1 MNHEY, CDR2 SMNVEV (reference sequence). CDR3 loop: CASSSGLWSNQPQHF. The CDR3, as DNA: TGTGCCAGCAGCAGCGGCTTATGGAGCAATCAGCCCCAGCATTTT.

This clonotype has at least ten counts. The J gene is TRBJ2-3, the V gene TRBV28, with D maybe TRBD2 (5 bases). Deletions cut 6 bases from V and 2 bases from J, with 18 bases between. The CDR3 runs 16 residues. In germline, CDR1 is MDHEN, CDR2 SYDVKM. This chain's CDR3 is CASSPWAGGLTDTQYF. CDR3 coding DNA: TGTGCCAGCAGCCCCTGGGCCGGCGGACTCACAGATACGCAGTATTTT.

The chain employs TRBV7-2 and TRBJ1-5; D unresolved. CDR1 and CDR2 from the germline V gene are SGHTA and FQGNSA. This CDR3 has 14 residues. Trimming removed 4 bases from V and 6 bases from J, with 13 bases in between. This chain's CDR3 is CASSSPSWGQPQHF. CDR3 nucleotides: TGTGCCAGCAGCTCCCCATCTTGGGGTCAGCCCCAGCATTTT. Full variable domain (rest looked up from reference TRBV7-2 and TRBJ1-5): GAGVSQSPSNKVTEKGKDVELRCDPISGHTALYWYRQSLGQGLEFLIYFQGNSAPDKSGLPSDRFSAERTGGSVSTLTIQRTQQEDSAVYLCASSSPSWGQPQHFGDGTRLSIL.

This clonotype was seen more than once but under ten times. In DNA, the CDR3 is TGTGCCAGCAGCTTGGGCGGGGCGCCCTACGAGCAGTACTTC. It encodes CASSLGGAPYEQYF. The chain joins TRBV5-5 to TRBJ2-7, with D possibly being TRBD2 (6 bases). Germline V lookup: CDR1 SGHKS, CDR2 YYEKEE (reference sequence). Trimming took off 0 bases at V and 2 bases at J, with 9 bases between the two ends. This CDR3 comprises 14 residues.

The table lists this clonotype with many counts. The chain is built from TRBV6-5 and TRBJ2-3; TRBD2 matches at 9 bases. V lost 4 bases and J lost 1; bases outside the gene matches: 6. The CDR3 runs 16 residues. CDR1 MNHEY and CDR2 SVGAGI come from the germline V gene. Written as DNA, the CDR3 is TGTGCCAGCAGTTCTTTAGCGGGGGCGGGCACAGATACGCAGTATTTT. It encodes CASSSLAGAGTDTQYF.